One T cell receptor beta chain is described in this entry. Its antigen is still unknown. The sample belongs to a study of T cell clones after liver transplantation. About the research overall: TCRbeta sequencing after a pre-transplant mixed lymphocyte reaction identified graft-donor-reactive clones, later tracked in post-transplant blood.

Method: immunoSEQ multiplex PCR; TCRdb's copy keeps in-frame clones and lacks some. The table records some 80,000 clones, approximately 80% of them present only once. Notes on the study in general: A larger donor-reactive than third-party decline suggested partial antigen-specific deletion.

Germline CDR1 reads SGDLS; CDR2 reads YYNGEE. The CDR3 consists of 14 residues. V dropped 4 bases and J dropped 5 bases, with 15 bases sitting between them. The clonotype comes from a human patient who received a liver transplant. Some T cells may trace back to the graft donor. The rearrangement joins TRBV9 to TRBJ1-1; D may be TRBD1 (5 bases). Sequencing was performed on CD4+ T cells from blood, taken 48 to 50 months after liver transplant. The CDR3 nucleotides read TGTGCCAGCAGCCGCATAGGGGTTGGGACTGAAGCTTTCTTT. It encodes CASSRIGVGTEAFF.